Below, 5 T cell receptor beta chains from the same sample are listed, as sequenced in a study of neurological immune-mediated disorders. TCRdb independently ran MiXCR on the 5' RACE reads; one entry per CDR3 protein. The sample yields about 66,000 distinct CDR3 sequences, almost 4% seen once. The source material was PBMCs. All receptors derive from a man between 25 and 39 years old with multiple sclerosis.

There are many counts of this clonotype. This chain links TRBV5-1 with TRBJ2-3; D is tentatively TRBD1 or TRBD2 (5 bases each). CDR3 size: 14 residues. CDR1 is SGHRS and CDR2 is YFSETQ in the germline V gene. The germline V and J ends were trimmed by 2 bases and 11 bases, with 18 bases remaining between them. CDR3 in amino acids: CASSFETGTTGQYF. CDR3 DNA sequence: TGCGCCAGCAGCTTCGAGACCGGGACCACAGGGCAGTATTTT.

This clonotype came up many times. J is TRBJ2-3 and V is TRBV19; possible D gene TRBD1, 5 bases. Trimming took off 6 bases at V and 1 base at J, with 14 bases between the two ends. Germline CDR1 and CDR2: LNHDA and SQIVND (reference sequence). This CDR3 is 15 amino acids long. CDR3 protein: CASRGQGARTDTQYF. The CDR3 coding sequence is TGTGCCAGTAGGGGTCAAGGGGCCCGCACAGATACGCAGTATTTT.

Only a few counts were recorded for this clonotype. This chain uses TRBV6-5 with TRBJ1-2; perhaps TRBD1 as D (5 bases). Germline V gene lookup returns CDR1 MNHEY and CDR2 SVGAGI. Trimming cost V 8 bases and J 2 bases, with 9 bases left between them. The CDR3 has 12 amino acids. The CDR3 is CASVGGNYGYTF. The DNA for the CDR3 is TGTGCCAGCGTTGGGGGGAACTATGGCTACACCTTC.

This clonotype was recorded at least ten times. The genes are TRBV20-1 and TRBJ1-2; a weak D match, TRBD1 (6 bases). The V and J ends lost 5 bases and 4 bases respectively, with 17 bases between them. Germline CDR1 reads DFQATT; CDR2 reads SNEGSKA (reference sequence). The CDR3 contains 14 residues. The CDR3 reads CSAPIDRSFYGYTF. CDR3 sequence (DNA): TGCAGTGCTCCCATTGACAGGAGCTTCTATGGCTACACCTTC.

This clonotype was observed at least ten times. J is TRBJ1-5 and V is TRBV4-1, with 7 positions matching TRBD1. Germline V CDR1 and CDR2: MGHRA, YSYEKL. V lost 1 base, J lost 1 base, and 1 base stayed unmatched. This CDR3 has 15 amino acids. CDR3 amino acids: CASSQADRSNQPQHF. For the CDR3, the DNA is TGCGCCAGCAGCCAAGCGGACAGGAGCAATCAGCCCCAGCATTTT.